This TCR beta chain was retrieved from a study of T-cell memory formation after mild COVID-19. The CDR3 contains 15 residues. J gave up 7 bases and V 5 bases, and 8 bases lay outside the gene matches. TCRdb fed the 5' RACE reads into MiXCR, producing one record per CDR3 protein. The sample shows 450,000 or so distinct CDR3 sequences, around a quarter of them seen only once. The chain links TRBV12-3 or TRBV12-4 to TRBJ2-1; 10 bases are shared with TRBD2. This sequence was found in an adult woman who had mild COVID-19 (a few samples of this study predate the infection). Cell type and time point are not known. Material: PBMCs or a T cell subset sorted from them (not recorded which). The CDR3 region is CASSLGLAEKNEQFF. The CDR3 nucleotides read TGTGCCAGCAGTCTTGGACTAGCGGAGAAGAATGAGCAGTTCTTC.